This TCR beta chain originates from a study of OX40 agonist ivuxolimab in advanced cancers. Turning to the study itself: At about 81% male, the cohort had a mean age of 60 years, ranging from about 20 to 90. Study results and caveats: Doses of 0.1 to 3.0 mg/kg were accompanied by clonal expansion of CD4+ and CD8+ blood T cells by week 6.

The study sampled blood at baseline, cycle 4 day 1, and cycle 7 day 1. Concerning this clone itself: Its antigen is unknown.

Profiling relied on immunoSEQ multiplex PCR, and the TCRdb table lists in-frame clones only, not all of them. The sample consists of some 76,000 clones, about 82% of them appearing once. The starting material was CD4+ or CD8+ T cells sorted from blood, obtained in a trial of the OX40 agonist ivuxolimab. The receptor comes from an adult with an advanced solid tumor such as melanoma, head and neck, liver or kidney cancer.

CDR3 residues: CASSEGTGGWEKLFF. CDR3 coding DNA: TGTGCCAGCAGTGAGGGGACAGGGGGTTGGGAAAAACTGTTTTTT. This chain links TRBV25-1 with TRBJ1-4, with 11 positions matching TRBD1. There are 15 residues in the CDR3. In germline, CDR1 is MGHDK, CDR2 SYGVNS. V dropped 3 bases and J dropped 8; count of bases not matched to a gene: 5.